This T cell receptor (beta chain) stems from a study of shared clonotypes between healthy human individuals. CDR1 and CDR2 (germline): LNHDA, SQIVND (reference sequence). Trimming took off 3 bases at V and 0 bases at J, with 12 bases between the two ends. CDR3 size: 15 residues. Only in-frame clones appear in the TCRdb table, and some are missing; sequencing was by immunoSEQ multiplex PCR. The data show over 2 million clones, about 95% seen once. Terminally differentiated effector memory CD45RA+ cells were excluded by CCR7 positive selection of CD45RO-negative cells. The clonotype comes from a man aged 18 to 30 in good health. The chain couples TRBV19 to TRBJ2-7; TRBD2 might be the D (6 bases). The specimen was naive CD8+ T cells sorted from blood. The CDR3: CASSITIADSYEQYF. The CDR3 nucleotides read TGTGCCAGTAGTATTACGATAGCGGACTCCTACGAGCAGTACTTC.